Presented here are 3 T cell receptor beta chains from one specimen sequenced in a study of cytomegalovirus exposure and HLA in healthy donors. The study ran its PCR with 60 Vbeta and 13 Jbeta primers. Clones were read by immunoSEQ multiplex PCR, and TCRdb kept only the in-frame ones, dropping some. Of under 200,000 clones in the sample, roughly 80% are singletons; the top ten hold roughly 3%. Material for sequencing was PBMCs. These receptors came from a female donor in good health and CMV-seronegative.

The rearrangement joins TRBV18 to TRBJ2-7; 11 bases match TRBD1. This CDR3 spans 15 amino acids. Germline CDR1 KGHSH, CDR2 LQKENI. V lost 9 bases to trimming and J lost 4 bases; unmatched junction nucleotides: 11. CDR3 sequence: CASLSGQGARYEQYF. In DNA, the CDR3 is TGTGCCAGTCTCTCAGGACAGGGGGCAAGGTACGAGCAGTACTTC.

CDR3 DNA sequence: TGTGCCAGCACCCCCCCCTCTTACTATGGCTACACCTTC. Its translation: CASTPPSYYGYTF. The chain has TRBV28 and TRBJ1-2, with unresolved D. This CDR3 contains 13 residues. Per the germline V gene, CDR1 is MDHEN and CDR2 is SYDVKM. The V end was cut by 7 bases, the J end by 3 bases, with 12 bases between.

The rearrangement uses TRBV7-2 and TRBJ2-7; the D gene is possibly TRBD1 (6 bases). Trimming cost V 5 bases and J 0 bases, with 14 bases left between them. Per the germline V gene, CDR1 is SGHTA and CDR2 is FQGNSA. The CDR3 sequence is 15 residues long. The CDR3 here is CASSLGGQISYEQYF. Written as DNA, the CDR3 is TGTGCCAGCAGCCTAGGAGGACAGATCTCCTACGAGCAGTACTTC.